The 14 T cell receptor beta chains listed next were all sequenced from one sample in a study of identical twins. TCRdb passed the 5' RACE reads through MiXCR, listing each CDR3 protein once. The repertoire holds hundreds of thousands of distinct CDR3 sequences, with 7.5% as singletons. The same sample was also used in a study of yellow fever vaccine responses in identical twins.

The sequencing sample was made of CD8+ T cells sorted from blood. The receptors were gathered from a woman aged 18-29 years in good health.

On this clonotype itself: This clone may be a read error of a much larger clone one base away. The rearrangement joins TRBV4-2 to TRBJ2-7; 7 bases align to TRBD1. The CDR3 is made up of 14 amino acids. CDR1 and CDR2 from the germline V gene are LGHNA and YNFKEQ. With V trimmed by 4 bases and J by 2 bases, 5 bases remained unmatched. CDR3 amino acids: CASSPGQDTYEQYF. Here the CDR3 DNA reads TGTGCCAGCAGCCCAGGACAGGATACCTACGAGCAGTACTTC.

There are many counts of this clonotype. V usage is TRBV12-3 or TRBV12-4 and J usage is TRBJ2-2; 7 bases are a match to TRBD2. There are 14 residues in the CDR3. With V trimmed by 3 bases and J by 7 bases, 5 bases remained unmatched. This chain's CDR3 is CASSFGLAVGELFF. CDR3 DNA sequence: TGTGCCAGCAGTTTCGGGCTAGCGGTCGGGGAGCTGTTTTTT.

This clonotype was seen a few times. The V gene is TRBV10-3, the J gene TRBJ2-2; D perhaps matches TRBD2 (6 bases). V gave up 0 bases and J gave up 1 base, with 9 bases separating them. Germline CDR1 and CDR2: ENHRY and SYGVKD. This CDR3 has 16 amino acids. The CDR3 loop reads CAISESERVNTGELFF. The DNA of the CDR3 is TGTGCCATCAGTGAGTCGGAGCGGGTGAACACCGGGGAGCTGTTTTTT.

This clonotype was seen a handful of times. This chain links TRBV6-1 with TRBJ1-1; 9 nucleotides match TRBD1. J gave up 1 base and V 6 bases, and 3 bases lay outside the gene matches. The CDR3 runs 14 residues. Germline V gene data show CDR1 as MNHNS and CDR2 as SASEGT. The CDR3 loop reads CASRLDRGNTEAFF. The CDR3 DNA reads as TGTGCCAGCAGGCTGGACAGGGGGAACACTGAAGCTTTCTTT.

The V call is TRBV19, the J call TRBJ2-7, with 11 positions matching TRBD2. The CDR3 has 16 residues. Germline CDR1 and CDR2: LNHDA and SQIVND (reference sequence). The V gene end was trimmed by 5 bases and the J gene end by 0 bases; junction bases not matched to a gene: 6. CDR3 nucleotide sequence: TGTGCCAGTAGTGGGACTAGCGGTTCCAGCTCCTACGAGCAGTACTTC. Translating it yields CASSGTSGSSSYEQYF.

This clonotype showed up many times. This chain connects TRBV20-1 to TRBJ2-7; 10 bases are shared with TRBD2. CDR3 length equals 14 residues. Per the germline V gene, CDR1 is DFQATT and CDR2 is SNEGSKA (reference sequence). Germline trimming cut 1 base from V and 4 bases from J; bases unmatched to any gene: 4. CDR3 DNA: TGCAGTGCTAGAGCAACTAGCGGGGCGTACGAGCAGTACGTC. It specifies CSARATSGAYEQYV.

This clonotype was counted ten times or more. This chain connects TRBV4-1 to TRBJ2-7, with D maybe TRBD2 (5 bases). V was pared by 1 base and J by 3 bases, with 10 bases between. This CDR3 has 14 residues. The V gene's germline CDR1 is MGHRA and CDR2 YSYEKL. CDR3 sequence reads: CASSQASRNYEQYF. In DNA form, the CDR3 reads TGCGCCAGCAGCCAAGCTAGCCGAAACTACGAGCAGTACTTC.

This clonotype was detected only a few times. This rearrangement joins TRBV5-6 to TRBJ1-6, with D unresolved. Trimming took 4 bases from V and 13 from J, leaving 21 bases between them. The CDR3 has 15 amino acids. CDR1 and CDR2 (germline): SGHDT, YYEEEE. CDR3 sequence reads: CASSLTRAGRDPLHF. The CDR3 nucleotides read TGTGCCAGCAGCCTAACGAGGGCCGGACGCGATCCCCTCCACTTT. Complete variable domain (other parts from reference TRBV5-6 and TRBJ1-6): DAGVTQSPTHLIKTRGQQVTLRCSPKSGHDTVSWYQQALGQGPQFIFQYYEEEERQRGNFPDRFSGHQFPNYSSELNVNALLLGDSALYLCASSLTRAGRDPLHFGNGTRLTVT.

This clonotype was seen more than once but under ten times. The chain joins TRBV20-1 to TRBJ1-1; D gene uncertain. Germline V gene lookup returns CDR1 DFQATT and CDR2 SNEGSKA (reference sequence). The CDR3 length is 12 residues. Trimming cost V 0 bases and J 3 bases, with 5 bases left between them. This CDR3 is CSARDRYTEAFF. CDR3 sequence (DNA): TGCAGTGCTAGAGACAGGTACACTGAAGCTTTCTTT.

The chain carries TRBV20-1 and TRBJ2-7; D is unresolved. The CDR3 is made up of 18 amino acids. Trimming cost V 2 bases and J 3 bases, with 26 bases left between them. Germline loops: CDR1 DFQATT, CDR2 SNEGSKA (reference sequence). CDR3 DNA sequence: TGCAGTGCTAGATTCAGCCCCCCGGGTCCTTCTTTAAACTACGAGCAGTACTTC. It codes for CSARFSPPGPSLNYEQYF.

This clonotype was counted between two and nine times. CDR3 region: CASSQNRGPYNEQFF. CDR3 DNA: TGCGCCAGCAGCCAAAACAGGGGGCCCTACAATGAGCAGTTCTTC. V gene TRBV4-1 combines with J gene TRBJ2-1; TRBD1 matches at 9 bases. The CDR3 loop spans 15 amino acids. The germline gives CDR1 MGHRA, CDR2 YSYEKL. The ends lost 2 bases at V and 2 bases at J; junction bases unmatched: 1.

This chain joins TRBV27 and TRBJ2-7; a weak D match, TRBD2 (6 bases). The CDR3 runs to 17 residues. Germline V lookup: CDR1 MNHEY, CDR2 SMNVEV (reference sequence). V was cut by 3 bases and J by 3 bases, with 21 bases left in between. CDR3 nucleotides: TGTGCCAGCAGTTTTACCATGGAGGGTTTACTGAGCTACGAGCAGTACTTC. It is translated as CASSFTMEGLLSYEQYF.

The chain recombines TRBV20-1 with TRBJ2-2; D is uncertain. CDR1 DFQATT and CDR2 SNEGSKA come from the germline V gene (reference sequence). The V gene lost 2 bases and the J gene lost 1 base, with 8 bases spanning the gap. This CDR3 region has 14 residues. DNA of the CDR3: TGCAGTGCTAGAAGACCAAAGAACACCGGGGAGCTGTTTTTT. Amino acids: CSARRPKNTGELFF.

The CDR3 DNA reads as TGCAGTGAGGAGGGTGCAGAGACCCAGTACTTC. Amino acid sequence: CSEEGAETQYF. The V and J genes are TRBV20-1 and TRBJ2-5; weak D call: TRBD2 (6 bases). Germline V gene data show CDR1 as DFQATT and CDR2 as SNEGSKA (reference sequence). The germline V and J ends were trimmed by 7 bases and 4 bases, with 10 bases remaining between them. This CDR3 has 11 residues.